A selection of T cell receptor beta chains follows, all from one sample in a study of blood T cell repertoires in COVID-19. TCRdb keeps only in-frame clones here, not all; method: immunoSEQ multiplex PCR. This sample has about 160,000 clones, with just over 90% found just once. The sample taken for sequencing was peripheral blood. The receptors were sampled from a man younger than 35 with acute or convalescent COVID-19. The CDR3 runs from the conserved cysteine through the conserved F or W. A D gene is named only where the DNA matches it firmly. Some rows mark clone size as missing; the rest say once, few, many or name a class of expanded clone.

V gene: TRBV27; clone size: .; J gene: TRBJ1-1; D gene: TRBD1; CDR3 length: 13; CDR3 DNA: TGTGCCAGCAGGTGGGACAGGGGGACTGAAGCTTTCTTT; CDR3 protein: CASRWDRGTEAFF
V gene: TRBV6-2/TRBV6-3; clone size: .; J gene: TRBJ1-2; D gene: TRBD1; CDR3 length: 16; CDR3 DNA: TGTGCCAGCAGTTACTCGGGTCACAGGGGAGACTATGGCTACACCTTC; CDR3 protein: CASSYSGHRGDYGYTF
V gene: TRBV11-2; clone size: .; J gene: TRBJ1-6; D gene: .; CDR3 length: 14; CDR3 DNA: TGTGCCAGCAGTTCCGGGACTGCAAATTCACCCCTCCACTTT; CDR3 protein: CASSSGTANSPLHF
V gene: TRBV4-1; clone size: .; J gene: TRBJ1-6; D gene: .; CDR3 length: 16; CDR3 DNA: TGCGCCAGCAGCCAAGAACCGGGGGGGGGCGTGACACCCCTCCACTTT; CDR3 protein: CASSQEPGGGVTPLHF
V gene: TRBV11-2; clone size: once; J gene: TRBJ1-4; D gene: TRBD1; CDR3 length: 16; CDR3 DNA: TGTGCCAGCAGCTTAGTCTCCAGGGGGATTGATGAAAAACTGTTTTTT; CDR3 protein: CASSLVSRGIDEKLFF
V gene: TRBV29-1; clone size: .; J gene: TRBJ2-5; D gene: .; CDR3 length: 12; CDR3 DNA: TGCAGCGTTGGTGGGCAGAGCCAGACCCAGTACTTC; CDR3 protein: CSVGGQSQTQYF
V gene: TRBV5-4; clone size: .; J gene: TRBJ2-5; D gene: TRBD1; CDR3 length: 14; CDR3 DNA: TGTGCCAGCAGCTGGGACAGACTGCAAGAGACCCAGTACTTC; CDR3 protein: CASSWDRLQETQYF
V gene: TRBV7-6; clone size: .; J gene: TRBJ1-2; D gene: .; CDR3 length: 15; CDR3 DNA: TGTGCCAGCAGCGCAATATCGGGACTAGAGTATGGCTACACCTTC; CDR3 protein: CASSAISGLEYGYTF
V gene: TRBV5-1; clone size: .; J gene: TRBJ1-2; D gene: TRBD1; CDR3 length: 14; CDR3 DNA: TGCGCCAGCAAGTCCGGGACAGGGGCCTATGGCTACACCTTC; CDR3 protein: CASKSGTGAYGYTF
V gene: TRBV7-9; clone size: .; J gene: TRBJ2-7; D gene: TRBD1; CDR3 length: 16; CDR3 DNA: TGTGCCAGCAGCTTAGTACTTCGGACAGGGGACTACGAGCAGTACTTC; CDR3 protein: CASSLVLRTGDYEQYF